What follows are 18 T cell receptor beta chains derived from one specimen sequenced in a study of human T cells and chemical hapten exposure. Via MiXCR, TCRdb re-called the RACE reads, giving one row per CDR3 protein. Of over 12,000 distinct CDR3 sequences in the sample, less than 20% are singletons; the top ten hold approximately 7.1%. Time point here: patch test 1, 2 weeks after DPC sensitization. As for treatment: therapeutic diphenylcyclopropenone sensitization with weekly scalp DPC. The sequences come from whole blood, collected in connection with sensitization to the hapten diphenylcyclopropenone (DPC). Receptors were obtained from a woman aged 25 to 39 with alopecia areata. Some clones in this sample may be carry-over from other donors' samples.

Only a few counts were recorded for this clonotype. The chain joins TRBV12-3 or TRBV12-4 to TRBJ2-7; 14 bases are shared with TRBD2. V lost 5 bases and J lost 3; bases outside the gene matches: 3. The CDR3 sequence is 15 residues long. The CDR3 DNA follows: TGTGCCAGCAGTCCGGGGACTAGCGGGAGCTACGAGCAGTACGTC. Protein sequence: CASSPGTSGSYEQYV.

Ten or more counts support this clonotype. The CDR3, as DNA: TGTGCCAGCAGCGTAGGAGGCACCGGGGAGCTGTTTTTT. Protein sequence: CASSVGGTGELFF. The V gene is TRBV9, the J gene TRBJ2-2, with unresolved D. This CDR3 is 13 amino acids long. Trimming cost V 0 bases and J 4 bases, with 4 bases left between them. Looked up from germline, CDR1 is SGDLS and CDR2 is YYNGEE.

This clonotype has ten or more counts. This CDR3 reads CSVHGTGPTGELFF. The DNA for the CDR3 is TGCAGCGTTCACGGGACGGGGCCCACCGGGGAGCTGTTTTTT. This sequence joins TRBV29-1 and TRBJ2-2, with D possibly being TRBD1 or TRBD2 (5 bases each). Germline-derived CDR1 and CDR2 are SQVTM and ANQGSEA. V was pared by 5 bases and J by 4 bases, with 14 bases between. This CDR3 spans 14 amino acids.

Many counts were recorded for this clonotype. The gene calls are TRBV7-8 and TRBJ2-2; D is ambiguous. Germline V gene data show CDR1 as SGHVS and CDR2 as FQNEAQ. CDR3 length equals 16 residues. Trimming shortened V by 1 base and J by 6 bases, and 15 bases separated the two germline ends. This chain's CDR3 is CASSLVGDSIAGELFF. In DNA, the CDR3 is TGTGCCAGCAGCTTAGTTGGGGATTCGATCGCCGGGGAGCTGTTTTTT.

The sample holds many counts of this clonotype. The CDR3 loop reads CASRERGGQTDTQYF. The CDR3 region has the DNA TGCGCCAGCCGGGAACGGGGGGGCCAAACAGATACGCAGTATTTT. The V gene is TRBV10-2, the J gene TRBJ2-3; TRBD2 matches 8 bases. The CDR3 consists of 15 residues. Germline CDR1 is WSHSY and CDR2 is SAAADI. V gave up 8 bases and J gave up 3 bases; unmatched junction bases: 10.

The chain carries TRBV7-9 and TRBJ2-7; 8 positions agree with TRBD2. J gave up 3 bases and V 5 bases, and 6 bases lay outside the gene matches. This CDR3 spans 14 amino acids. Germline V gene data show CDR1 as SEHNR and CDR2 as FQNEAQ (reference sequence). This CDR3 is CASSPPGGGYEQYF. CDR3 DNA sequence: TGTGCCAGCAGCCCACCGGGAGGGGGCTACGAGCAGTACTTC.

The chain has TRBV11-1 and TRBJ2-7; the D is unclear. CDR3 size: 12 residues. The germline gives CDR1 SGHAT, CDR2 FQDESV (reference sequence). V was trimmed by 5 bases and J by 6 bases, leaving 11 bases between them. CDR3 sequence (DNA): TGTGCCAGCAGCCAGGAATACGGCGAGCAGTACTTC. Protein: CASSQEYGEQYF.

The J gene is TRBJ1-6, the V gene TRBV28; D not certain. Trimming removed 4 bases at V and 5 bases at J, with 0 bases between. The germline CDR1 and CDR2 sequences are MDHEN and SYDVKM. The CDR3 length is 11 residues. The CDR3 sequence: CASSYNSPLHF. Written as DNA, the CDR3 is TGTGCCAGCAGTTATAATTCACCCCTCCACTTT.

This clonotype was counted many times. The V gene is TRBV3-1, the J gene TRBJ1-2; D gene uncertain. This CDR3 has 13 amino acids. The V gene's germline CDR1 is LGHDT and CDR2 YNNKEL (reference sequence). Trimming removed 1 base from V and 10 bases from J, with 13 bases in between. The CDR3 DNA sequence: TGTGCCAGCAGCCAAGGCCCGAAATCGTTCTACACCTTC. This encodes CASSQGPKSFYTF.

This clonotype has ten or more counts. The chain joins TRBV3-1 to TRBJ2-1; possible D gene TRBD2, 6 bases. V was cut by 1 base and J by 5 bases, with 12 bases left in between. Germline assignment: CDR1 LGHDT and CDR2 YNNKEL (reference sequence). The CDR3 length is 15 residues. Here the CDR3 DNA reads TGTGCCAGCAGCCAAGGTCTAGCGTTGGACAATGAGCAGTTCTTC. Amino acids: CASSQGLALDNEQFF.

Many counts were recorded for this clonotype. The genes are TRBV4-1 and TRBJ2-3; D uncertain. Trimming took off 0 bases at V and 3 bases at J, with 13 bases between the two ends. This CDR3 has 16 amino acids. Germline loops: CDR1 MGHRA, CDR2 YSYEKL. The CDR3 sequence is CASSQDSITITDTQYF. CDR3 nucleotide sequence: TGCGCCAGCAGCCAAGATAGTATCACTATAACAGATACGCAGTATTTT.

Many counts were recorded for this clonotype. This chain links TRBV28 with TRBJ1-2; D is unresolved. The V gene lost 2 bases and the J gene lost 5 bases, with 6 bases spanning the gap. Looked up from germline, CDR1 is MDHEN and CDR2 is SYDVKM. The CDR3 length is 12 residues. CDR3: CASSLTEYGYTF. In nucleotides, the CDR3 is TGTGCCAGCAGTTTAACGGAATATGGCTACACCTTC.

Notes on this clonotype: A much larger clone differs from this one at a single base, so this may be a read error. The chain is built from TRBV6-2 or TRBV6-3 and TRBJ2-7, with TRBD2 matching 9 bases. Germline V CDR1 and CDR2: MNHEY, SVGEGT. CDR3 length equals 14 residues. CDR3 sequence: CAGSWISGSSEQYV. The CDR3 DNA reads as TGTGCCGGCAGTTGGATTAGCGGGAGTTCCGAGCAGTACGTC.

At least ten counts were recorded for this clonotype. This rearrangement joins TRBV11-2 to TRBJ1-1; maybe TRBD1 (5 bases). CDR1 is SGHAT, CDR2 FQNNGV, per germline. CDR3 length: 16 residues. The V and J ends lost 4 bases and 1 base respectively, with 16 bases between them. In DNA, the CDR3 is TGTGCCAGCAGCTCCGTCTGGGGCCCCGGGAACACTGAAGCTTTCTTT. This sequence encodes CASSSVWGPGNTEAFF.

This clonotype is deemed medium-sized (0.01 to 0.1%). The chain combines TRBV6-1 with TRBJ2-3, with 10 bases lining up with TRBD1. Germline loops: CDR1 MNHNS, CDR2 SASEGT. V lost 3 bases to trimming and J lost 5 bases; unmatched junction nucleotides: 14. The CDR3 has 18 amino acids. The CDR3 here is CASSDPPPDRGYLDTQYF. The DNA of the CDR3 is TGTGCCAGCAGTGACCCGCCGCCGGACAGGGGGTATCTAGATACGCAGTATTTT.

The rearrangement uses TRBV18 and TRBJ1-2, with D hard to call. Trimming shortened V by 0 bases and J by 0 bases, and 11 bases separated the two germline ends. The CDR3 contains 16 residues. The germline CDR1 and CDR2 sequences are KGHSH and LQKENI. The CDR3 region is CASSPPWATANYGYTF. DNA of the CDR3: TGTGCCAGCTCACCACCGTGGGCAACGGCTAACTATGGCTACACCTTC.

This chain joins TRBV4-3 and TRBJ1-2; the D is unclear. Germline loops: CDR1 LGHNA, CDR2 YSLEER. The CDR3 spans 12 residues. The V end was cut by 0 bases, the J end by 8 bases, with 7 bases between. CDR3 residues: CASSQEGWGYTF. The CDR3 nucleotides read TGCGCCAGCAGCCAAGAAGGTTGGGGCTACACCTTC.

This clonotype is classed as medium-sized. The gene calls are TRBV27 and TRBJ2-5; possibly TRBD2 for D (6 bases). Between the trimmed V and J ends, which lost 3 bases and 0 bases, there was a span of 8 bases. This CDR3 has 14 amino acids. CDR1 is MNHEY and CDR2 is SMNVEV in the germline V gene (reference sequence). In DNA form, the CDR3 reads TGTGCCAGCAGTTTGGGGAGGTACCAAGAGACCCAGTACTTC. Its protein is CASSLGRYQETQYF.